These T cell receptor beta chains were read from a single sample in a study of blood T cell repertoires in COVID-19. Sequencing used immunoSEQ multiplex PCR; TCRdb keeps in-frame clones, though not all of them. The table has some 360,000 clones, roughly 86% seen once. Sample: peripheral blood. Receptor source: a woman aged 60-70 years with COVID-19, enrolled during active disease. The CDR3 runs from the conserved cysteine through the conserved F or W. Clone sizes are given selectively: once, few, many, or a class where the clone is expanded.

CDR3aa: CASSPGLSYEQYF
len: 13
v_gene: TRBV18
j_gene: TRBJ2-7
abundance: .

CDR3aa: CAWSVGTGGPYEQYF
len: 15
v_gene: TRBV30
j_gene: TRBJ2-7
abundance: once

CDR3aa: CASSPLGRAASNSPLHF
len: 17
v_gene: TRBV11-2
j_gene: TRBJ1-6
abundance: .

CDR3aa: CASSQELQPSGGSSYSEQFF
len: 20
v_gene: TRBV3-1/TRBV3-2
j_gene: TRBJ2-1
abundance: few

CDR3aa: CASSLGDQGATIYF
len: 14
v_gene: TRBV7-8
j_gene: TRBJ1-3
abundance: .

CDR3aa: CASSFSSSDQPQHF
len: 14
v_gene: TRBV7-9
j_gene: TRBJ1-5
abundance: .

CDR3aa: CASSYGQSGETQYF
len: 14
v_gene: TRBV5-1
j_gene: TRBJ2-5
abundance: .

CDR3aa: CASTEGQGWSYGYTF
len: 15
v_gene: TRBV18
j_gene: TRBJ1-2
abundance: .

CDR3aa: CASSIRDTAYEQYF
len: 14
v_gene: TRBV5-1
j_gene: TRBJ2-7
abundance: .

CDR3aa: CASSGPGANVLTF
len: 13
v_gene: TRBV2
j_gene: TRBJ2-6
abundance: .

CDR3aa: CASSLSSRGNYGYTF
len: 15
v_gene: TRBV11-2
j_gene: TRBJ1-2
abundance: .

CDR3aa: CAISPQGGQGPFNYGYTF
len: 18
v_gene: TRBV10-3
j_gene: TRBJ1-2
abundance: .

CDR3aa: CAWSPRVGGYTF
len: 12
v_gene: TRBV30
j_gene: TRBJ1-2
abundance: once

CDR3aa: CASSARGEQFF
len: 11
v_gene: TRBV9
j_gene: TRBJ2-1
abundance: .

CDR3aa: CASSLGLPGTEAFF
len: 14
v_gene: TRBV5-5
j_gene: TRBJ1-1
abundance: .

CDR3aa: CAWSVGWNSGGYNEQFF
len: 17
v_gene: TRBV30
j_gene: TRBJ2-1
abundance: few

CDR3aa: CASSLRQGPYYGYTF
len: 15
v_gene: TRBV28
j_gene: TRBJ1-2
abundance: once

CDR3aa: CASSSGQSLNTEAFF
len: 15
v_gene: TRBV7-9
j_gene: TRBJ1-1
abundance: once

CDR3aa: CASSPPSGEATNEKLFF
len: 17
v_gene: TRBV18
j_gene: TRBJ1-4
abundance: .

CDR3aa: CASSSGLAGGTGELFF
len: 16
v_gene: TRBV11-3
j_gene: TRBJ2-2
abundance: .

CDR3aa: CASSTNDRTGYTF
len: 13
v_gene: TRBV28
j_gene: TRBJ1-2
abundance: once

CDR3aa: CASSLRVPGGGYTEAFF
len: 17
v_gene: TRBV5-4
j_gene: TRBJ1-1
abundance: .

CDR3aa: CASSQIIQTPNEAFF
len: 15
v_gene: TRBV4-1
j_gene: TRBJ1-1
abundance: .

CDR3aa: CASSLAETLVPGDGYTF
len: 17
v_gene: TRBV7-6
j_gene: TRBJ1-2
abundance: few

CDR3aa: CASSIGRNQPQHF
len: 13
v_gene: TRBV19
j_gene: TRBJ1-5
abundance: .

CDR3aa: CASTFSLDRGNEQFF
len: 15
v_gene: TRBV27
j_gene: TRBJ2-1
abundance: .

CDR3aa: CASSARETLNSPLHF
len: 15
v_gene: TRBV7-9
j_gene: TRBJ1-6
abundance: .

CDR3aa: CASSFRTPPRPQHF
len: 14
v_gene: TRBV28
j_gene: TRBJ1-5
abundance: .

CDR3aa: CASSLEPYSNQPQHF
len: 15
v_gene: TRBV27
j_gene: TRBJ1-5
abundance: once

CDR3aa: CASYSAGSIFYGYTF
len: 15
v_gene: TRBV6-5
j_gene: TRBJ1-2
abundance: .

CDR3aa: CASSLGRAPLHF
len: 12
v_gene: TRBV12-3/TRBV12-4
j_gene: TRBJ1-6
abundance: .

CDR3aa: CASSRTGGRSTEAFF
len: 15
v_gene: TRBV18
j_gene: TRBJ1-1
abundance: once

CDR3aa: CAWSGGQQNQPQHF
len: 14
v_gene: TRBV30
j_gene: TRBJ1-5
abundance: .

CDR3aa: CATSPQSTGILSYEQYF
len: 17
v_gene: TRBV15
j_gene: TRBJ2-7
abundance: .

CDR3aa: CASSRDRQETQYF
len: 13
v_gene: TRBV5-1
j_gene: TRBJ2-5
abundance: .

CDR3aa: CASSHRPGDTEAFF
len: 14
v_gene: TRBV11-1
j_gene: TRBJ1-1
abundance: .

CDR3aa: CASRILSPRYYSNQPQHF
len: 18
v_gene: TRBV27
j_gene: TRBJ1-5
abundance: once

CDR3aa: CASSLRGSGSPLHF
len: 14
v_gene: TRBV7-9
j_gene: TRBJ1-6
abundance: .

CDR3aa: CASFPGGANYGYTF
len: 14
v_gene: TRBV18
j_gene: TRBJ1-2
abundance: .

CDR3aa: CASSLERGERGSYEQYF
len: 17
v_gene: TRBV7-2
j_gene: TRBJ2-7
abundance: .

CDR3aa: CASSDPAGGVGEQFF
len: 15
v_gene: TRBV10-1
j_gene: TRBJ2-1
abundance: .

CDR3aa: CASSVIAGSTEAFF
len: 14
v_gene: TRBV7-8
j_gene: TRBJ1-1
abundance: .

CDR3aa: CASAREGARNSPLHF
len: 15
v_gene: TRBV7-6
j_gene: TRBJ1-6
abundance: many

CDR3aa: CASSVSRYMNTEAFF
len: 15
v_gene: TRBV19
j_gene: TRBJ1-1
abundance: .

CDR3aa: CASSPRVYPNEKLFF
len: 15
v_gene: TRBV5-1
j_gene: TRBJ1-4
abundance: .

CDR3aa: CASSKTGTGELFF
len: 13
v_gene: TRBV7-3
j_gene: TRBJ2-2
abundance: .

CDR3aa: CASRGSGRTGELFF
len: 14
v_gene: TRBV6-5
j_gene: TRBJ2-2
abundance: .

CDR3aa: CAWRKDSSYEQYF
len: 13
v_gene: TRBV30
j_gene: TRBJ2-7
abundance: .

CDR3aa: CASSDRDLNTEAFF
len: 14
v_gene: TRBV2
j_gene: TRBJ1-1
abundance: .

CDR3aa: CASSTRETQYF
len: 11
v_gene: TRBV19
j_gene: TRBJ2-5
abundance: .

CDR3aa: CASSSGGLGETQYF
len: 14
v_gene: TRBV7-3
j_gene: TRBJ2-5
abundance: many

CDR3aa: CASSLSMEDGYTF
len: 13
v_gene: TRBV2
j_gene: TRBJ1-2
abundance: .

CDR3aa: CASSASTDTQYF
len: 12
v_gene: TRBV25-1
j_gene: TRBJ2-3
abundance: .